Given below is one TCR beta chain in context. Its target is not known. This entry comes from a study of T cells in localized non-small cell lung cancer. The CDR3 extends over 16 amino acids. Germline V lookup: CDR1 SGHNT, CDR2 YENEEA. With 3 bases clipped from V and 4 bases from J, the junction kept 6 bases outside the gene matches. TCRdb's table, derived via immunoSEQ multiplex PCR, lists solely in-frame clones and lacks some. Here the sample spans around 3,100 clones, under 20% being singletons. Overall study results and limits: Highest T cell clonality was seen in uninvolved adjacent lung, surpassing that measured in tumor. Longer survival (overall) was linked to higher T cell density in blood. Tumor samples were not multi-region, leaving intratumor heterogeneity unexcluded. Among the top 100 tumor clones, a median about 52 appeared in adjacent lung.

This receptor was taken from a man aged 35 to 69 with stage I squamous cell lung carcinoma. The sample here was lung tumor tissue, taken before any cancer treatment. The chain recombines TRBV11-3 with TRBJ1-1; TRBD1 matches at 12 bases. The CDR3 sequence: CASSFFRDRGPTEAFF. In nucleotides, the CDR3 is TGTGCCAGCAGCTTCTTCCGGGACAGGGGGCCCACTGAAGCTTTCTTT. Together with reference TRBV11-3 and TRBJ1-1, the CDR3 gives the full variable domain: EAGVVQSPRYKIIEKKQPVAFWCNPISGHNTLYWYLQNLGQGPELLIRYENEEAVDDSQLPKDRFSAERLKGVDSTLKIQPAELGDSAVYLCASSFFRDRGPTEAFFGQGTRLTVV.